The present T cell receptor (beta chain) was sequenced within a study of cytomegalovirus exposure and HLA in healthy donors. Remarks on this clone: What it binds is not known.

CDR3 size: 13 residues. V lost 2 bases and J 4 bases, leaving 10 bases between the germline ends. Germline CDR1 reads GTSNPN; CDR2 reads SVGIG (reference sequence). Primers included in the PCR were 60 Vbeta and 13 Jbeta primers. The protocol was immunoSEQ multiplex PCR, while the TCRdb copy is restricted to in-frame clones and leaves out a portion. The top ten clones hold around 11% of a sample with some 120,000 clones, 75% to 85% of them seen once. Study-level findings and limits: In a later analysis, HLA-C alleles had the fewest associated TCRs, DRB1 alleles the most.

This sequence originates from a male donor in good health and CMV-seropositive. The chain recombines TRBV30 with TRBJ2-3; D is perhaps TRBD2 (5 bases). The sample taken for sequencing was PBMCs. CDR3 residues: CAWSFASPDTQYF. In DNA, the CDR3 is TGTGCCTGGAGTTTCGCTAGCCCAGATACGCAGTATTTT.